Presented here are 3 T cell receptor beta chains from one specimen sequenced in a study of blood T cell repertoires in COVID-19. TCRdb's copy holds only in-frame clones and misses some; the assay was immunoSEQ multiplex PCR. The repertoire has fewer than 350,000 clones, around 85% of them found once; the top ten carry 9.5% to 15%. Sequences were obtained from peripheral blood. These receptors all stem from a woman between 25 and 40 years old with COVID-19, enrolled during active disease.

The table lists this clone with a few counts. V gene TRBV5-1 combines with J gene TRBJ2-1; 8 bases are a match to TRBD2. V dropped 3 bases and J dropped 4; count of bases not matched to a gene: 6. CDR1 SGHRS and CDR2 YFSETQ come from the germline V gene. This CDR3 is built from 15 residues. The CDR3 loop is CASSWGPSGYNEQFF. The CDR3 region has the DNA TGCGCCAGCAGCTGGGGGCCTAGCGGGTACAATGAGCAGTTCTTC.

The chain employs TRBV27 and TRBJ2-5; TRBD1 agrees at 8 bases. The CDR3 spans 15 residues. Trimming at V came to 3 bases and at J to 1 base, leaving 4 bases not matched to a gene. Germline V gives CDR1 MNHEY, CDR2 SMNVEV (reference sequence). CDR3 bases: TGTGCCAGCAGTTTCCTGGACAGGGCCCAAGAGACCCAGTACTTC. This codes for CASSFLDRAQETQYF.

The chain links TRBV6-6 to TRBJ2-7, with 10 bases aligning to TRBD1. Germline loops: CDR1 MNHNY, CDR2 SVGAGI (reference sequence). CDR3 size: 15 residues. V was clipped by 4 bases and J by 7 bases; unmatched bases: 10. DNA of the CDR3: TGTGCCAGCAGTTCCCGGGACAGGGGATCTCGGGAGCAGTACTTC. Protein product: CASSSRDRGSREQYF.